One and the same sample provided the 28 T cell receptor beta chains below, sequenced in a study of blood T cell repertoires in COVID-19. TCRdb keeps only in-frame clones here, not all; method: immunoSEQ multiplex PCR. This sample has about 62,000 clones, with 70% to 85% found just once. Sequencing was done on a sample of peripheral blood. These receptors were obtained from a woman older than 75 with active or convalescent COVID-19.

The chain recombines TRBV7-9 with TRBJ2-1; possibly TRBD2 for D (6 bases). V lost 3 bases, J lost 8 bases, and 14 bases lay in between. Germline lookup yields CDR1 SEHNR and CDR2 FQNEAQ (reference sequence). This CDR3 is built from 14 residues. In nucleotides, the CDR3 is TGTGCCAGCAGCTTGGGGAGACTAGGGGATGAGCAGTTCTTC. This translates into CASSLGRLGDEQFF. The full variable domain, completed using reference TRBV7-9 and TRBJ2-1, is DTGVSQNPRHKITKRGQNVTFRCDPISEHNRLYWYRQTLGQGPEFLTYFQNEAQLEKSRLLSDRFSAERPKGSFSTLEIQRTEQGDSAMYLCASSLGRLGDEQFFGPGTRLTVL.

The V and J genes are TRBV11-2 and TRBJ1-4, with 10 bases that match TRBD1. Per the germline V gene, CDR1 is SGHAT and CDR2 is FQNNGV. V was clipped by 5 bases and J by 7 bases; unmatched bases: 4. The CDR3 contains 14 residues. CDR3 sequence (DNA): TGTGCCAGCAGCCTGGACAGGGGGTTTGAAAAACTGTTTTTT. As protein: CASSLDRGFEKLFF.

The chain links TRBV4-1 to TRBJ1-5, with 9 bases fitting TRBD1. J gave up 7 bases and V 1 base, and 8 bases lay outside the gene matches. The CDR3 runs to 16 residues. Germline CDR1 MGHRA, CDR2 YSYEKL. As DNA, the CDR3 is TGCGCCAGCAGCCAAGTGGTCACAGGGGGCTCCCAGCCCCAGCATTTT. Translation: CASSQVVTGGSQPQHF.

This chain links TRBV5-8 with TRBJ1-1; weak D call: TRBD1 (5 bases). The V end lost 0 bases, the J end lost 3 bases, and 15 bases lay between the germline ends. CDR1 is SGHTS, CDR2 YDEGEE, per germline. The CDR3 is 16 residues long. The CDR3: CASSLVRRGGHTEAFF. The CDR3 bases are TGTGCCAGCAGCTTGGTTCGGAGGGGCGGACACACTGAAGCTTTCTTT.

V gene TRBV5-5 combines with J gene TRBJ2-7; D gene unclear. Trimming took off 7 bases at V and 5 bases at J, with 13 bases between the two ends. CDR3 size: 12 residues. Germline V lookup: CDR1 SGHKS, CDR2 YYEKEE (reference sequence). The CDR3 reads CASHTPQNEQYF. CDR3 sequence (DNA): TGTGCCAGCCATACACCGCAGAACGAGCAGTACTTC. The complete variable domain, with remaining parts taken from reference TRBV5-5 and TRBJ2-7, reads DAGVTQSPTHLIKTRGQQVTLRCSPISGHKSVSWYQQVLGQGPQFIFQYYEKEERGRGNFPDRFSARQFPNYSSELNVNALLLGDSALYLCASHTPQNEQYFGPGTRLTVT.

The chain recombines TRBV19 with TRBJ2-7, with TRBD1 matching 7 bases. The CDR3 is 13 residues long. Germline CDR1 reads LNHDA; CDR2 reads SQIVND (reference sequence). The J segment lost 5 bases and the V segment lost 6 bases, leaving 7 bases of the junction unmatched. DNA for the CDR3: TGTGCCAGTAGGGTCACAGGGGCCCACGAGCAGTACTTC. This sequence encodes CASRVTGAHEQYF. The whole variable domain, remainder taken from reference TRBV19 and TRBJ2-7, is DGGITQSPKYLFRKEGQNVTLSCEQNLNHDAMYWYRQDPGQGLRLIYYSQIVNDFQKGDIAEGYSVSREKKESFPLTVTSAQKNPTAFYLCASRVTGAHEQYFGPGTRLTVT.

The CDR3 nucleotides are TGCGCCAGCAGCCGAGAGTACTACAGGGAGACCGGGGAGCTGTTTTTT. It yields the protein CASSREYYRETGELFF. J is TRBJ2-2 and V is TRBV4-1, with D possibly matching TRBD1 (6 bases). The germline V gene has CDR1 MGHRA and CDR2 YSYEKL. Trimming took 4 bases from V and 5 from J, leaving 17 bases between them. This CDR3 comprises 16 residues.

The chain employs TRBV7-6 and TRBJ2-2; perhaps TRBD1 as D (8 bases). The germline V gene encodes CDR1 SGHVS and CDR2 FNYEAQ. V was cut by 5 bases and J by 6 bases, with 16 bases left in between. CDR3 length equals 15 residues. Here the CDR3 reads CASSPRTGRAGELFF. The CDR3 DNA is TGTGCCAGCAGCCCCAGGACAGGGAGGGCCGGGGAGCTGTTTTTT.

The J gene is TRBJ1-1, the V gene TRBV6-4; D remains ambiguous. Germline loops: CDR1 MRHNA, CDR2 SNTAGT. Between the trimmed V and J ends, which lost 7 bases and 1 base, there was a span of 16 bases. This CDR3 is 15 amino acids long. The CDR3 DNA sequence: TGTGCCAGCAATGGCAGAGGGATACCGAACACTGAAGCTTTCTTT. Its protein is CASNGRGIPNTEAFF.

This sequence joins TRBV5-4 and TRBJ2-5, with TRBD1 as a possible D gene (6 bases). The CDR3 has 13 amino acids. Germline lookup yields CDR1 SGHNT and CDR2 YYREEE (reference sequence). V shed 0 bases and J shed 5 bases, with 8 bases lying between them. DNA for the CDR3: TGTGCCAGCAGCTTGGGTCAGGGGGAGACCCAGTACTTC. Encoded protein: CASSLGQGETQYF.

The chain carries TRBV5-1 and TRBJ2-1; D not certain. This CDR3 spans 12 amino acids. Trimming left V 1 base short and J 12 bases short, with 11 bases between. Germline values: CDR1 SGHRS, CDR2 YFSETQ. CDR3 sequence (DNA): TGCGCCAGCAGCTTGTTTGCGGCCGCGCAGTTCTTC. This codes for CASSLFAAAQFF.

The chain is built from TRBV28 and TRBJ1-2, with no clear D. Germline assignment: CDR1 MDHEN and CDR2 SYDVKM. The CDR3 runs 12 residues. V lost 6 bases, J lost 4 bases, and 9 bases lay in between. The CDR3 DNA sequence: TGTGCCAGCAGCCTGTCGCGCTATGGCTACACCTTC. Translation gives CASSLSRYGYTF.

The chain combines TRBV18 with TRBJ1-2; D remains unclear. V shed 1 base and J shed 2 bases, with 8 bases lying between them. The CDR3 spans 14 residues. Germline V gene data show CDR1 as KGHSH and CDR2 as LQKENI. CDR3 coding DNA: TGTGCCAGCTCACCACGCGAGGAAAACTATGGCTACACCTTC. This gives the protein CASSPREENYGYTF. The full variable domain, rest sourced from reference TRBV18 and TRBJ1-2, is NAGVMQNPRHLVRRRGQEARLRCSPMKGHSHVYWYRQLPEEGLKFMVYLQKENIIDESGMPKERFSAEFPKEGPSILRIQQVVRGDSAAYFCASSPREENYGYTFGSGTRLTVV.

V gene TRBV7-8 combines with J gene TRBJ2-7, with 13 bases fitting TRBD2. The CDR3 runs 15 residues. Germline values: CDR1 SGHVS, CDR2 FQNEAQ. The J segment lost 4 bases and the V segment lost 7 bases, leaving 7 bases of the junction unmatched. The CDR3 spells CASIQLAGGAYEQYF. The CDR3, as DNA: TGTGCCAGCATCCAACTAGCGGGGGGGGCGTACGAGCAGTACTTC.

This sequence joins TRBV5-1 and TRBJ1-5, with D maybe TRBD1 (6 bases). This CDR3 is 15 amino acids long. V gave up 0 bases and J gave up 5 bases, with 12 bases separating them. CDR1 is SGHRS, CDR2 YFSETQ, per germline. The CDR3 sequence: CASSLGGGAYQPQHF. CDR3 sequence (DNA): TGCGCCAGCAGCTTGGGGGGGGGCGCTTATCAGCCCCAGCATTTT.

The chain employs TRBV19 and TRBJ1-5; possible D gene TRBD1, 5 bases. The germline V and J ends were trimmed by 8 bases and 3 bases, with 17 bases remaining between them. Germline-derived CDR1 and CDR2 are LNHDA and SQIVND (reference sequence). The CDR3 is made up of 15 amino acids. The CDR3 loop is CASELKGQINQPQHF. The CDR3 DNA sequence: TGTGCCAGTGAACTAAAAGGACAAATCAATCAGCCCCAGCATTTT. The full variable domain, with the rest looked up from reference TRBV19 and TRBJ1-5, is DGGITQSPKYLFRKEGQNVTLSCEQNLNHDAMYWYRQDPGQGLRLIYYSQIVNDFQKGDIAEGYSVSREKKESFPLTVTSAQKNPTAFYLCASELKGQINQPQHFGDGTRLSIL.

The rearrangement uses TRBV19 and TRBJ1-5, with 8 bases aligning to TRBD1. Germline-derived CDR1 and CDR2 are LNHDA and SQIVND (reference sequence). The V gene end was trimmed by 8 bases and the J gene end by 0 bases; junction bases not matched to a gene: 3. The CDR3 is 14 amino acids. In DNA, the CDR3 is TGTGCCAGTGGGGACAGGATTAGCAATCAGCCCCAGCATTTT. Its translation: CASGDRISNQPQHF.

The rearrangement uses TRBV5-1 and TRBJ2-3; 11 positions match TRBD2. CDR1 SGHRS and CDR2 YFSETQ come from the germline V gene. The CDR3 runs to 16 residues. V lost 0 bases, J lost 1 base, and 1 base stayed unmatched. CDR3 coding DNA: TGCGCCAGCAGCTTGGTGACTAGCGGGGGCACAGATACGCAGTATTTT. Translation: CASSLVTSGGTDTQYF.

This clone came up a few times. The chain recombines TRBV10-3 with TRBJ1-1; 7 positions match TRBD1. This CDR3 region has 14 residues. V dropped 3 bases and J dropped 9; count of bases not matched to a gene: 10. CDR1 ENHRY and CDR2 SYGVKD come from the germline V gene. CDR3 residues: CAISELGDSSKAFF. The CDR3 DNA reads as TGTGCCATCAGTGAACTCGGGGACAGTTCGAAAGCTTTCTTT.

This clone has just one count. This chain joins TRBV6-6 and TRBJ1-1; D uncertain. CDR3 length: 13 residues. The V end lost 7 bases, the J end lost 6 bases, and 15 bases lay between the germline ends. Germline assignment: CDR1 MNHNY and CDR2 SVGAGI (reference sequence). The CDR3 here is CASTPGPAAEAFF. CDR3 sequence (DNA): TGTGCCAGCACCCCGGGCCCAGCGGCTGAAGCTTTCTTT.

The chain combines TRBV7-3 with TRBJ2-1, with TRBD1 matching over 9 bases. The CDR3 length is 16 residues. Germline CDR1 reads SGHTA; CDR2 reads FQGTGA. The V segment lost 4 bases and the J segment 7 bases; nucleotides outside the gene matches: 11. CDR3 region: CASSYKPGQGLNEQFF. CDR3 DNA: TGTGCCAGCAGCTATAAACCGGGACAGGGATTGAATGAGCAGTTCTTC.

This chain links TRBV3-1 (or the pseudogene TRBV3-2) with TRBJ1-2; tentative D call: TRBD1 (5 bases). The length of the CDR3 is 13 residues. Germline values: CDR1 LGHDT, CDR2 YNNKEL (reference sequence). V was shortened by 1 base and J by 11 bases, with 14 bases between the two germline ends. The CDR3 reads CASSQGGQRGYTF. CDR3 nucleotides: TGTGCCAGCAGCCAAGGTGGCCAACGGGGGTACACCTTC.

The V call is TRBV19, the J call TRBJ1-2; D unclear. CDR3 length: 14 residues. V lost 10 bases and J lost 4, with 19 bases in between. Germline values: CDR1 LNHDA, CDR2 SQIVND (reference sequence). DNA for the CDR3: TGTGCCACCACCCCTGGAGGAGACGGCTATGGCTACACCTTC. The encoded protein is CATTPGGDGYGYTF.

The chain links TRBV5-1 to TRBJ1-1; no clear D. CDR1 is SGHRS, CDR2 YFSETQ, per germline. This CDR3 has 13 residues. V was clipped by 1 base and J by 2 bases, with 6 bases between them. The CDR3 here is CASSLTDNTEAFF. In nucleotides, the CDR3 is TGCGCCAGCAGCTTGACAGATAACACTGAAGCTTTCTTT.

The J gene is TRBJ1-1, the V gene TRBV6-5; TRBD1 is a possible D gene (5 bases). Deletions cut 6 bases from V and 4 bases from J, with 9 bases between. This CDR3 has 12 residues. From germline, CDR1 is MNHEY and CDR2 SVGAGI. The CDR3 region is CASSFGGTEAFF. The CDR3 DNA sequence: TGTGCCAGCAGCTTCGGGGGCACTGAAGCTTTCTTT.

This clone came up once. The V and J genes are TRBV13 and TRBJ2-7; tentative D call: TRBD1 (6 bases). CDR1 PRHDT and CDR2 FYEKMQ come from the germline V gene (reference sequence). The CDR3 runs to 13 residues. V lost 5 bases and J lost 1, with 9 bases in between. For the CDR3, the DNA is TGTGCCAGCAGCGTGGACAGTTCCTACGAGCAGTACTTC. It translates to CASSVDSSYEQYF.

This clone occurred a few times. The chain has TRBV7-8 and TRBJ1-1; D is ambiguous. V was clipped by 8 bases and J by 5 bases, with 18 bases between them. CDR1 and CDR2 (germline): SGHVS, FQNEAQ. The CDR3 covers 14 residues. CDR3 nucleotide sequence: TGTGCCAGCGCTTTTGACGCTACGGGAACTGAAGCTTTCTTT. Amino acid sequence: CASAFDATGTEAFF.

V gene TRBV6-5 combines with J gene TRBJ2-3; D unresolved. This CDR3 contains 12 residues. Trimming took off 8 bases at V and 4 bases at J, with 10 bases between the two ends. CDR1 and CDR2 (germline): MNHEY, SVGAGI. The CDR3: CASRSVSDTQYF. DNA of the CDR3: TGTGCCAGCCGGAGTGTATCAGATACGCAGTATTTT.